A single sample is the source of the 21 T cell receptor beta chains below, sequenced in a study of brain T cells in children with intractable seizures. Noted time point: blood from clinic visit 5 months post-surgery; TSC patient then seizure free. TCRdb's copy holds only in-frame clones and misses some; the assay was immunoSEQ multiplex PCR. Of approximately 330,000 clones listed, 85% to 95% are singletons. The material sequenced was peripheral blood, taken approximately 5 months after surgery. These receptors were collected from a boy younger than two with tuberous sclerosis and intractable seizures.

The chain links TRBV7-9 to TRBJ2-1; 7 nucleotides match TRBD2. The CDR3 has 15 residues. The V gene's germline CDR1 is SEHNR and CDR2 FQNEAQ (reference sequence). The V and J ends lost 1 base and 1 base, in that order; junction bases with no gene match: 1. The CDR3 region has the DNA TGTGCCAGCAGCTTAGTGCGGGGGTCCTACAATGAGCAGTTCTTC. It encodes CASSLVRGSYNEQFF.

The CDR3 DNA reads TGTGCCAGTAGTATGGAACAGGCCGAACGGGCCCAGCATTTT. Translation: CASSMEQAERAQHF. The V gene is TRBV19, the J gene TRBJ1-5; tentatively, D is TRBD1 (5 bases). Trimming removed 3 bases at V and 11 bases at J, with 17 bases between. The CDR3 is made up of 14 amino acids. Germline V gene sequence: CDR1 LNHDA, CDR2 SQIVND (reference sequence).

V and J are TRBV11-2 and TRBJ2-7, with D maybe TRBD2 (6 bases). The V and J ends lost 5 bases and 8 bases respectively, with 19 bases between them. The CDR3 has 14 amino acids. Germline CDR1 SGHAT, CDR2 FQNNGV. The DNA for the CDR3 is TGTGCCAGCAGCCCGGTAGCGGCAGGGTTGCAGCAGTACTTC. Protein product: CASSPVAAGLQQYF. The whole variable domain, filled in from reference TRBV11-2 and TRBJ2-7, reads EAGVAQSPRYKIIEKRQSVAFWCNPISGHATLYWYQQILGQGPKLLIQFQNNGVVDDSQLPKDRFSAERLKGVDSTLKIQPAKLEDSAVYLCASSPVAAGLQQYFGPGTRLTVT.

The V gene is TRBV11-2, the J gene TRBJ2-7, with a possible D match to TRBD1 (5 bases). The CDR3 length is 13 residues. V lost 5 bases and J 5 bases, leaving 13 bases between the germline ends. Germline values: CDR1 SGHAT, CDR2 FQNNGV. The CDR3 DNA reads as TGTGCCAGCAGCCAGCTTGGCAGGGACGAGCAGTACTTC. Protein product: CASSQLGRDEQYF.

The chain combines TRBV7-8 with TRBJ2-3; 9 bases are a match to TRBD2. The CDR3 is 15 amino acids. V dropped 3 bases and J dropped 4; count of bases not matched to a gene: 5. Per germline, CDR1 SGHVS and CDR2 FQNEAQ. CDR3 protein: CASSFRTSEADTQYF. The CDR3 region has the DNA TGTGCCAGCAGCTTCAGGACTAGCGAGGCAGATACGCAGTATTTT.

The chain uses TRBV19 and TRBJ1-2, with D possibly TRBD1 on 5 matching bases. This CDR3 is 13 amino acids long. Germline loops: CDR1 LNHDA, CDR2 SQIVND (reference sequence). V lost 1 base to trimming and J lost 4 bases, with 7 bases between them. CDR3: CASSIAQGYGYTF. CDR3 nucleotides: TGTGCCAGTAGTATAGCCCAGGGCTATGGCTACACCTTC.

V gene TRBV29-1 combines with J gene TRBJ1-2; 9 bases match TRBD1. The V gene's germline CDR1 is SQVTM and CDR2 ANQGSEA. V trimming: 2 bases; J trimming: 7 bases; junction bases outside the gene matches: 2. The CDR3 spans 12 residues. Here the CDR3 DNA reads TGCAGCGTTGAACGGGACAGGGTTGGCTACACCTTC. Its translation is CSVERDRVGYTF.

The chain carries TRBV19 and TRBJ1-3, with no clear D. Germline V CDR1 and CDR2: LNHDA, SQIVND (reference sequence). V gave up 0 bases and J gave up 0 bases, with 6 bases separating them. The CDR3 consists of 15 residues. The DNA of the CDR3 is TGTGCCAGTAGTATAGACAGCTTCTCTGGAAACACCATATATTTT. Encoded protein: CASSIDSFSGNTIYF.

This chain joins TRBV5-6 and TRBJ1-2; D is uncertain. CDR1 and CDR2 from the germline V gene are SGHDT and YYEEEE. Trimming took 7 bases from V and 5 from J, leaving 12 bases between them. The CDR3 extends over 12 amino acids. The CDR3 loop reads CASSRVEYGYTF. As DNA, the CDR3 is TGTGCCAGCTCGCGGGTGGAGTATGGCTACACCTTC.

This clone was observed once. This chain uses TRBV10-3 with TRBJ2-5; 9 positions agree with TRBD2. The CDR3 covers 15 residues. Germline trimming cut 0 bases from V and 4 bases from J; bases unmatched to any gene: 3. Germline CDR1 reads ENHRY; CDR2 reads SYGVKD. The CDR3 nucleotides are TGTGCCATCAGTGAGTCTCAAGCGGGGGGAGAGACCCAGTACTTC. Translating it yields CAISESQAGGETQYF.

The chain couples TRBV29-1 to TRBJ2-5; tentative D call: TRBD1 (5 bases). V was clipped by 2 bases and J by 3 bases, with 16 bases between them. This CDR3 region has 15 residues. CDR1 and CDR2 (germline): SQVTM, ANQGSEA. The CDR3 DNA reads as TGCAGCGTTGAACGCAGCTGGACACCTGAAGAGACCCAGTACTTC. It encodes CSVERSWTPEETQYF.

The chain employs TRBV9 and TRBJ2-5, with D tentatively TRBD1 or TRBD2 (6 bases each). This CDR3 spans 16 amino acids. Trimming removed 0 bases from V and 4 bases from J, with 16 bases in between. From germline, CDR1 is SGDLS and CDR2 YYNGEE. The CDR3: CASSVGTAGGVETQYF. The CDR3 DNA reads TGTGCCAGCAGCGTAGGGACAGCGGGTGGGGTAGAGACCCAGTACTTC.

The chain links TRBV10-3 to TRBJ2-7; 8 nucleotides match TRBD1. The CDR3 contains 15 residues. V lost 4 bases, J lost 2 bases, and 7 bases stayed unmatched. CDR1 is ENHRY, CDR2 SYGVKD, per germline. The CDR3 bases are TGTGCCATCAGTGGCAACGGACAGGGCCCCTACGAGCAGTACTTC. As protein: CAISGNGQGPYEQYF.

The chain carries TRBV7-8 and TRBJ2-1; the match to TRBD2 covers 8 bases. Germline V CDR1 and CDR2: SGHVS, FQNEAQ. The V segment lost 5 bases and the J segment 2 bases; nucleotides outside the gene matches: 11. The CDR3 contains 17 residues. The CDR3 coding sequence is TGTGCCAGCAGCCGCCGCGGGCGGGAGGAACCCTACAATGAGCAGTTCTTC. Translated: CASSRRGREEPYNEQFF.

The chain combines TRBV6-2 or TRBV6-3 with TRBJ1-2, with D maybe TRBD1 (6 bases). Germline-derived CDR1 and CDR2 are MNHEY and SVGEGT. This CDR3 comprises 15 residues. Trimming took off 6 bases at V and 8 bases at J, with 22 bases between the two ends. CDR3: CASSQTRGSLRGYTF. CDR3 coding DNA: TGTGCCAGCAGCCAAACCAGGGGCTCTTTGAGGGGCTACACCTTC.

This clone was found once. In the same sample, other DNA sequences code for this CDR3. The chain has TRBV27 and TRBJ1-1; no clear D. CDR1 is MNHEY and CDR2 is SMNVEV in the germline V gene (reference sequence). The CDR3 extends over 13 amino acids. Trimming left V 0 bases short and J 2 bases short, with 4 bases between. DNA for the CDR3: TGTGCCAGCAGTTTATCTCTTAACACTGAAGCTTTCTTT. The encoded protein is CASSLSLNTEAFF.

This chain connects TRBV13 to TRBJ2-3; 8 positions agree with TRBD1. The CDR3 loop spans 18 amino acids. J lost 3 bases, V lost 5 bases, and 16 bases had no gene match. CDR1 is PRHDT, CDR2 FYEKMQ, per germline (reference sequence). This CDR3 is CASSPNQNHRGVTDTQYF. DNA for the CDR3: TGTGCCAGCAGCCCGAACCAGAACCACAGGGGGGTAACAGATACGCAGTATTTT.

This clone was found once. One end of the junction does not line up with germline, which may come from a read error. The chain joins TRBV7-7 to TRBJ2-2, with D possibly TRBD1 on 6 matching bases. The CDR3 is made up of 16 amino acids. Germline CDR1 is SSHAT and CDR2 is FNYEAQ (reference sequence). The CDR3 reads CASSQRQVQGTGELFF. DNA for the CDR3: TGTGCTAGCAGCCAACGACAGGTCCAAGGCACCGGGGAGCTGTTTTTT. Filled out from reference TRBV7-7 and TRBJ2-2, the complete variable domain reads GAGVSQSPRYKVTKRGQDVTLRCDPISSHATLYWYQQALGQGPEFLTYFNYEAQPDKSGLPSDRFSAERPEGSISTLTIQRTEQRDSAMYRCASSQRQVQGTGELFFGEGSRLTVL.

In its sample, this clone was seen once. The chain combines TRBV12-3 or TRBV12-4 with TRBJ2-7, with D uncertain. The CDR3 length is 13 residues. Trimming cost V 5 bases and J 3 bases, with 11 bases left between them. The CDR3 nucleotides are TGTGCCAGCAGTGCCGTCCCAGACTACGAGCAGTACTTC. Its translation: CASSAVPDYEQYF.

This chain links TRBV21-1 with TRBJ2-5. TRBV21-1 is shown as a pseudogene. The CDR3 is 10 amino acids. The CDR3 is CASRVETQYF. CDR3 nucleotides: TGTGCCAGCAGAGTCGAGACCCAGTACTTC.

The chain recombines TRBV5-6 with TRBJ1-2, with 7 bases lining up with TRBD1. Germline CDR1 reads SGHDT; CDR2 reads YYEEEE. With 5 bases clipped from V and 0 bases from J, the junction kept 7 bases outside the gene matches. This CDR3 has 15 amino acids. CDR3 bases: TGTGCCAGCAGTCCCGGGACAGCAGCTAACTATGGCTACACCTTC. Translated: CASSPGTAANYGYTF.